The sequence of this T cell receptor (beta chain) was determined in a study of blood T cell repertoires in COVID-19. Original data processing: Nucleated cell number was recorded as an estimate derived from reference gene primer amplification. Method: immunoSEQ multiplex PCR; TCRdb's copy keeps in-frame clones and lacks some. The V and J calls and clone size come from that table; D and trimming were worked out from the DNA. The sample carries some 100,000 clones, around 88% recorded once. The TCR originated in a man over 45 with COVID-19, enrolled during active disease. Material for sequencing was peripheral blood.

The CDR3 loop reads CASSRTSGGAIDTQYF. The CDR3 DNA reads TGTGCCAGTAGCCGGACTAGCGGGGGGGCCATAGATACGCAGTATTTT. The rearrangement joins TRBV19 to TRBJ2-3; TRBD2 matches 15 bases. Germline V gene lookup returns CDR1 LNHDA and CDR2 SQIVND (reference sequence). V was clipped by 6 bases and J by 5 bases; unmatched bases: 6. The CDR3 consists of 16 residues.